The source of this T cell receptor beta chain is a study of cytomegalovirus exposure and HLA in healthy donors. About this clone itself: The antigen is not known.

V gave up 1 base and J gave up 5 bases, with 13 bases separating them. This CDR3 region has 15 residues. Germline lookup yields CDR1 SSHAT and CDR2 FNYEAQ (reference sequence). The PCR made use of 60 Vbeta and 13 Jbeta primers. Only in-frame clones appear in the TCRdb table, and some are missing; sequencing was by immunoSEQ multiplex PCR. This sample has under 100,000 clones, with around 80% found just once. General study results and limits: Analyzed later, most CMV-associated TCR beta chains appeared HLA-restricted. It emerged from a later analysis that several of the most significant clusters appeared to be linked to common viral pathogens. The authors reported that TCR beta sequences could predict HLA-A and HLA-B alleles. These predictions were accurate for most subjects in the first cohort.

The sequencing input was PBMCs. This chain connects TRBV7-7 to TRBJ2-3; D is undetermined. The TCR sequence derives from a human donor in good health. The CDR3 coding sequence is TGTGCCAGCAGCTTAGGGGCAACCTCTGGAGATACGCAGTATTTT. This gives the protein CASSLGATSGDTQYF. Full variable domain (missing parts from reference TRBV7-7 and TRBJ2-3): GAGVSQSPRYKVTKRGQDVTLRCDPISSHATLYWYQQALGQGPEFLTYFNYEAQPDKSGLPSDRFSAERPEGSISTLTIQRTEQRDSAMYRCASSLGATSGDTQYFGPGTRLTVL.